These 17 T cell receptor beta chains share one sample of origin, sequenced in a study of shared clonotypes between healthy human individuals. Clones were sequenced by immunoSEQ multiplex PCR, and TCRdb holds only the in-frame ones, with some missing. The table lists about 590,000 clones, roughly 96% of them singletons. The naive CD8 population came from CD45RO-negative cells selected for CCR7, without terminally differentiated effector memory CD45RA+ cells. The sequenced sample was naive CD8+ T cells sorted from blood. These receptors all stem from a woman in her twenties or thirties in good health.

The chain links TRBV15 to TRBJ1-2; 8 bases align to TRBD1. CDR3 length: 15 amino acids. J gave up 5 bases and V 3 bases, and 8 bases lay outside the gene matches. The V gene's germline CDR1 is LNHNV and CDR2 YYDKDF (reference sequence). The CDR3 here is CATSSPGQDAYGYTF. The CDR3 bases are TGTGCCACCAGCAGTCCGGGACAGGACGCTTATGGCTACACCTTC. Complete variable domain (other parts from reference TRBV15 and TRBJ1-2): DAMVIQNPRYQVTQFGKPVTLSCSQTLNHNVMYWYQQKSSQAPKLLFHYYDKDFNNEADTPDNFQSRRPNTSFCFLDIRSPGLGDTAMYLCATSSPGQDAYGYTFGSGTRLTVV.

The rearrangement links TRBV10-1 to TRBJ2-3; 8 positions agree with TRBD2. The CDR3 contains 14 residues. The germline V gene encodes CDR1 WNHNN and CDR2 SYGVQD (reference sequence). V lost 6 bases and J lost 6; bases outside the gene matches: 8. CDR3: CASRTGTRWDTQYF. The CDR3, as DNA: TGCGCCAGCAGGACTGGGACTAGATGGGATACGCAGTATTTT.

The genes are TRBV10-2 and TRBJ2-5, with a weak D call TRBD2 (5 bases). The CDR3 loop spans 14 amino acids. Germline CDR1 and CDR2: WSHSY and SAAADI. Trimming took off 6 bases at V and 5 bases at J, with 16 bases between the two ends. CDR3 nucleotides: TGCGCCAGCAGGGGTGACTCCTCGGGGGAGACCCAGTACTTC. This codes for CASRGDSSGETQYF.

J is TRBJ2-2 and V is TRBV6-5, with TRBD2 identical over 7 bases. V trimming: 0 bases; J trimming: 6 bases; junction bases outside the gene matches: 7. The CDR3 is made up of 16 amino acids. Germline V gives CDR1 MNHEY, CDR2 SVGAGI. The CDR3 DNA follows: TGTGCCAGCAGTTACTCGACCGGGGGGAGTTCCGGGGAGCTGTTTTTT. This translates into CASSYSTGGSSGELFF.

V is TRBV11-3 and J is TRBJ2-1; D possibly matches TRBD1 or TRBD2 (5 bases each). Germline loops: CDR1 SGHNT, CDR2 YENEEA. The CDR3 covers 18 residues. Trimming removed 0 bases from V and 3 bases from J, with 18 bases in between. CDR3 sequence (DNA): TGTGCCAGCAGCTTAGATCGAAGGGGACGTGGGGACTACAATGAGCAGTTCTTC. Translated, it gives CASSLDRRGRGDYNEQFF. Based on the CDR3 plus reference TRBV11-3 and TRBJ2-1, the full variable domain is EAGVVQSPRYKIIEKKQPVAFWCNPISGHNTLYWYLQNLGQGPELLIRYENEEAVDDSQLPKDRFSAERLKGVDSTLKIQPAELGDSAVYLCASSLDRRGRGDYNEQFFGPGTRLTVL.

The CDR3 spells CASSITGREQFF. The CDR3 nucleotides read TGTGCCAGTAGTATAACAGGTCGTGAGCAGTTCTTC. The chain uses TRBV19 and TRBJ2-1, with D possibly being TRBD1 (5 bases). Trimming shortened V by 2 bases and J by 9 bases, and 8 bases separated the two germline ends. CDR3 length: 12 residues. Germline V CDR1 and CDR2: LNHDA, SQIVND (reference sequence).

The chain carries TRBV9 and TRBJ2-1; the match to TRBD2 covers 13 bases. With 4 bases clipped from V and 4 bases from J, the junction kept 5 bases outside the gene matches. The CDR3 length is 16 residues. Germline-derived CDR1 and CDR2 are SGDLS and YYNGEE. The CDR3 here is CASSLGTSGTYNEQFF. The CDR3 DNA follows: TGTGCCAGCAGCCTGGGGACTAGCGGGACTTACAATGAGCAGTTCTTC.

This chain uses TRBV5-1 with TRBJ1-1; 8 nucleotides align to TRBD1. The germline CDR1 and CDR2 sequences are SGHRS and YFSETQ. The junction had 7 bases not matched to a gene; V was cut back by 10 bases and J by 2 bases. The CDR3 is made up of 13 amino acids. CDR3 DNA sequence: TGCGCCTGCTGGACAGGGTTTAACACTGAAGCTTTCTTT. Translated, it gives CACWTGFNTEAFF.

This CDR3 is CATPRNSHFTDTQYF. The CDR3 DNA reads TGTGCCACCCCGCGAAACAGCCATTTCACAGATACGCAGTATTTT. The chain has TRBV21-1 and TRBJ2-3; the table names TRBD1, a call not compared with the DNA. TRBV21-1 is a pseudogene locus. The CDR3 totals 15 residues.

This chain connects TRBV29-1 to TRBJ2-5; D perhaps matches TRBD1 (6 bases). Germline CDR1 is SQVTM and CDR2 is ANQGSEA. The CDR3 consists of 13 residues. V lost 2 bases, J lost 0 bases, and 7 bases lay in between. The CDR3 loop reads CSVETGYQETQYF. As DNA, the CDR3 is TGCAGCGTTGAAACAGGGTACCAAGAGACCCAGTACTTC.

The gene calls are TRBV6-5 and TRBJ1-2; D is ambiguous. Trimming removed 6 bases from V and 12 bases from J, with 8 bases in between. The CDR3 contains 9 residues. The germline gives CDR1 MNHEY, CDR2 SVGAGI. The CDR3 DNA reads TGTGCCAGCAGCCCCGCCCACACCTTC. Protein sequence: CASSPAHTF.

The chain couples TRBV6-1 to TRBJ2-1, with D tentatively TRBD1 (5 bases). Germline loops: CDR1 MNHNS, CDR2 SASEGT. The length of the CDR3 is 15 residues. Trimming left V 3 bases short and J 7 bases short, with 16 bases between. The CDR3 nucleotides are TGTGCCAGCAGTGATTGGACCCAGAAGGGGAATGAGCAGTTCTTC. It specifies CASSDWTQKGNEQFF.

About this clone: The same CDR3 can be traced to other DNA sequences in this sample. V usage is TRBV30 and J usage is TRBJ2-7; D uncertain. This CDR3 comprises 11 residues. Per germline, CDR1 GTSNPN and CDR2 SVGIG (reference sequence). Trimming shortened V by 0 bases and J by 3 bases, and 3 bases separated the two germline ends. CDR3 nucleotide sequence: TGTGCCTGGAGTGTAGTCTACGAGCAGTACTTC. Amino acid sequence: CAWSVVYEQYF. Variable domain in full (rest from reference TRBV30 and TRBJ2-7): SQTIHQWPATLVQPVGSPLSLECTVEGTSNPNLYWYRQAAGRGLQLLFYSVGIGQISSEVPQNLSASRPQDRQFILSSKKLLLSDSGFYLCAWSVVYEQYFGPGTRLTVT.

The rearrangement uses TRBV28 and TRBJ2-6, with no clear D. V was clipped by 5 bases and J by 4 bases, with 21 bases between them. Germline values: CDR1 MDHEN, CDR2 SYDVKM. This CDR3 spans 18 amino acids. The CDR3 nucleotides read TGTGCCAGCAGTGAACCTGTTTTGGTTTCAGCCGGGGCCAACGTCCTGACTTTC. This sequence encodes CASSEPVLVSAGANVLTF.

This chain links TRBV19 with TRBJ2-7; D unclear. Germline loops: CDR1 LNHDA, CDR2 SQIVND (reference sequence). The CDR3 sequence is 12 residues long. With 10 bases removed from V and 0 bases from J, the gap between germline ends came to 10 bases. The CDR3 sequence: CATRTDSYEQYF. The DNA for the CDR3 is TGTGCCACCCGGACGGACTCCTACGAGCAGTACTTC.

Of note for this clone: The sample carries other DNA sequences with the same CDR3. The gene calls are TRBV27 and TRBJ2-1; maybe TRBD1 (6 bases). The CDR3 is made up of 14 amino acids. Between the trimmed V and J ends, which lost 4 bases and 4 bases, there was a span of 11 bases. Germline CDR1 is MNHEY and CDR2 is SMNVEV (reference sequence). CDR3 amino acids: CASSWGQGYNEQFF. The CDR3 region has the DNA TGTGCCAGCAGTTGGGGGCAGGGGTACAATGAGCAGTTCTTC.

This chain uses TRBV27 with TRBJ1-2; TRBD1 agrees at 7 bases. In germline, CDR1 is MNHEY, CDR2 SMNVEV (reference sequence). The CDR3 length is 19 residues. V was pared by 6 bases and J by 6 bases, with 25 bases of the junction left unmatched. CDR3 in DNA: TGTGCCAGCAGCTGGGGTGTGTGGGGACAGCAAAATGACTTAAATGGCTACACCTTC. Encoded protein: CASSWGVWGQQNDLNGYTF.